The clone carrying this T cell receptor (beta chain) was seen more than once but under ten times. Its target is not known. The germline V gene has CDR1 MGHRA and CDR2 YSYEKL. The CDR3 runs 17 residues. V shed 1 base, J shed 4 bases, and the junction held 7 bases outside the gene matches. This specimen belongs to a study of T cells in Graves' hyperthyroidism and ophthalmopathy. Broader study findings: A model of 13 V-J features distinguished ophthalmopathy from stable hyperthyroidism.

Exclusions: uncontrolled infection, other autoimmune disease, pregnancy, lactation. Each 10 ml fresh peripheral blood draw supplied the PBMCs. The investigators amplified TCR beta CDR3 regions from RNA transcripts. TCR CDR3 regions were first amplified by RT-PCR with HTBI primers. TCRdb called the multiplex PCR reads again in MiXCR, with one record for every CDR3 protein. The repertoire holds under 350,000 distinct CDR3 sequences, with about 14% as singletons. Source material: blood. This sequence was found in a woman younger than 45 with Graves' hyperthyroidism that later progressed to Graves' ophthalmopathy. V gene TRBV4-1 combines with J gene TRBJ2-6; 7 nucleotides agree with TRBD1. CDR3 in DNA: TGCGCCAGCAGCCAAGCGTCTACAGGGGCGGGGGCCAACGTCCTGACTTTC. Translated: CASSQASTGAGANVLTF.